This T cell receptor beta chain appears in the sequencing data of a study of blood T cell repertoires in COVID-19. Study-wide context: Sample material is recorded as cDNA or gDNA derived from T cells, B-cell-depleted T cells, or PBMCs.

Using immunoSEQ multiplex PCR, the repertoire was profiled, and TCRdb retains in-frame clones only, with some absent. This table has some 180,000 clones, roughly nine tenths appearing once. This CDR3 spans 15 amino acids. The V end was cut by 6 bases, the J end by 2 bases, with 14 bases between. Germline V lookup: CDR1 SGHVS, CDR2 FQNEAQ. The V call is TRBV7-8, the J call TRBJ1-5; weak D call: TRBD1 (6 bases). Specimen: peripheral blood. The receptor comes from a man between 60 and 75 years old with active or convalescent COVID-19. The CDR3 spells CASRGQGTGNQPQHF. CDR3 coding DNA: TGTGCCAGCAGAGGCCAGGGGACGGGCAATCAGCCCCAGCATTTT. Combining the CDR3 with reference TRBV7-8 and TRBJ1-5 gives the whole variable domain GAGVSQSPRYKVAKRGQDVALRCDPISGHVSLFWYQQALGQGPEFLTYFQNEAQLDKSGLPSDRFFAERPEGSVSTLKIQRTQQEDSAVYLCASRGQGTGNQPQHFGDGTRLSIL.